These 25 T cell receptor beta chains were all obtained from the same sample, sequenced in a study of T-cell reconstitution after alpha-beta-depleted transplantation in children. Preparation of the TCRbeta library involved a method that used unique molecular identifiers. TCRdb re-derived calls from the PCR reads in MiXCR, one entry per CDR3 protein. The top ten hold 1.1% of the sample, which has around 680,000 distinct CDR3 sequences, approximately 17% seen once. Sequenced material: PBMCs from the stem cell graft donor, taken from the stem cell graft. The receptors were sampled from a human donor who donated a stem cell graft to a child with acute myeloid leukemia.

With regard to this clonotype: A read error is possible here, since a much larger clone lies one base away. The chain links TRBV20-1 to TRBJ2-5, with D uncertain. CDR3 length equals 15 residues. The V gene lost 0 bases and the J gene lost 0 bases, with 11 bases spanning the gap. Germline V gene sequence: CDR1 DFQATT, CDR2 SNEGSKA (reference sequence). CDR3 sequence: CSARDPQRYQETQYF. In DNA form, the CDR3 reads TGCAGTGCTAGAGATCCCCAGCGTTACCAAGAGACCCAGTACTTC.

J is TRBJ2-7 and V is TRBV20-1; D gene ambiguous. V was shortened by 6 bases and J by 0 bases, with 12 bases between the two germline ends. Germline V lookup: CDR1 DFQATT, CDR2 SNEGSKA (reference sequence). The CDR3 extends over 13 amino acids. DNA of the CDR3: TGCAGTGCCGTGGACGGATTCTCCTACGAGCAGTACGTC. Translated: CSAVDGFSYEQYV.

This sequence joins TRBV12-3 or TRBV12-4 and TRBJ2-6, with 8 bases matching TRBD1. V lost 5 bases to trimming and J lost 2 bases; unmatched junction nucleotides: 11. The CDR3 sequence is 18 residues long. CDR3 nucleotide sequence: TGTGCCAGCAGTAACCGGGACAGGCTTTTACCTGGGGCCAACGTCCTGACTTTC. Translated, it gives CASSNRDRLLPGANVLTF.

The table lists this clonotype with many counts. V is TRBV5-6 and J is TRBJ1-2; a possible D gene is TRBD1 (5 bases). Looked up from germline, CDR1 is SGHDT and CDR2 is YYEEEE. Trimming took off 2 bases at V and 0 bases at J, with 8 bases between the two ends. The CDR3 loop spans 14 amino acids. CDR3 nucleotide sequence: TGTGCCAGCAGCTTACAGGAAGCTAACTATGGCTACACCTTC. This sequence encodes CASSLQEANYGYTF.

This clonotype was observed many times. This sequence joins TRBV27 and TRBJ2-7; D call uncertain. Germline-derived CDR1 and CDR2 are MNHEY and SMNVEV (reference sequence). The CDR3 is made up of 14 amino acids. The ends were cut back, 5 bases at V and 3 bases at J, with 14 bases in the middle. The CDR3, as DNA: TGTGCCAGCAGTCAGCTGGACGGCCTCTACGAGCAGTACTTC. It codes for CASSQLDGLYEQYF.

This clonotype occurred many times. J is TRBJ1-2 and V is TRBV27; D remains ambiguous. V shed 4 bases and J shed 5 bases, with 11 bases lying between them. Germline CDR1 MNHEY, CDR2 SMNVEV (reference sequence). This CDR3 is 13 amino acids long. The CDR3 sequence is CASSSGSGYGYTF. CDR3 DNA sequence: TGTGCCAGCAGTTCGGGCTCCGGGTATGGCTACACCTTC.

The sample holds many counts of this clonotype. The chain joins TRBV11-1 to TRBJ2-1, with 9 bases lining up with TRBD1. The CDR3 length is 17 residues. V trimming: 0 bases; J trimming: 6 bases; junction bases outside the gene matches: 9. The germline V gene encodes CDR1 SGHAT and CDR2 FQDESV (reference sequence). For the CDR3, the DNA is TGTGCCAGCAGCTTAGCGCTAACGGGACAGGGACGCAATGAGCAGTTCTTC. Translated, it gives CASSLALTGQGRNEQFF.

This clonotype was counted between two and nine times. The V call is TRBV4-2, the J call TRBJ2-2; TRBD1 matches 7 bases. Germline V lookup: CDR1 LGHNA, CDR2 YNFKEQ. The CDR3 is 17 residues long. Unmatched junction bases numbered 9, after V lost 4 bases and J lost 1 base. The CDR3 nucleotides read TGTGCCAGCAGCCCGTACAGGGGCCCCGAGAACACCGGGGAGCTGTTTTTT. Protein sequence: CASSPYRGPENTGELFF.

At least ten counts were recorded for this clonotype. The chain uses TRBV20-1 and TRBJ1-6, with D possibly matching TRBD1 (6 bases). Trimming pared 3 bases from V and 6 bases from J, leaving 9 bases between. Germline CDR1 DFQATT, CDR2 SNEGSKA (reference sequence). The CDR3 length is 13 residues. The CDR3 is CSARGATNSPLHF. CDR3 nucleotide sequence: TGCAGTGCTAGGGGGGCTACTAATTCACCCCTCCACTTT.

The chain carries TRBV10-3 and TRBJ2-7; 8 nucleotides agree with TRBD1. The CDR3 is 14 amino acids. Germline V CDR1 and CDR2: ENHRY, SYGVKD. CDR3 DNA: TGTGCCATCAGTGAGTCCAGGACAGGGTACGGGCAGTACGTC. This codes for CAISESRTGYGQYV.

This clonotype was detected only a few times. The V gene is TRBV7-9, the J gene TRBJ2-2, with 9 bases aligning to TRBD1. This CDR3 is 16 amino acids long. The germline gives CDR1 SEHNR, CDR2 FQNEAQ (reference sequence). After removal of 5 bases from V and 6 bases from J, the junction contained 10 bases not matched to a gene. CDR3: CASSPTGGGGAGELFF. The CDR3 DNA reads TGTGCCAGCAGCCCTACAGGGGGCGGGGGCGCCGGGGAGCTGTTTTTT.

This clonotype was found many times. The V call is TRBV20-1, the J call TRBJ1-3; D uncertain. The V gene lost 1 base and the J gene lost 0 bases, with 7 bases spanning the gap. The CDR3 contains 14 residues. CDR1 is DFQATT, CDR2 SNEGSKA, per germline (reference sequence). The CDR3 spells CSARGRDSGNTIYF. The CDR3 nucleotides read TGCAGTGCTAGAGGCCGGGACTCTGGAAACACCATATATTTT.

Ten or more counts support this clonotype. The rearrangement joins TRBV19 to TRBJ2-7; D may be TRBD1 (5 bases). The CDR3 length is 13 residues. Trimming shortened V by 6 bases and J by 3 bases, and 12 bases separated the two germline ends. CDR1 and CDR2 from the germline V gene are LNHDA and SQIVND (reference sequence). The CDR3 protein is CASSQPGFYEQYF. The CDR3 DNA is TGTGCCAGTAGCCAGCCAGGGTTCTACGAGCAGTACTTC.

The chain carries TRBV5-6 and TRBJ1-2; D perhaps matches TRBD1 (5 bases). Germline V gene lookup returns CDR1 SGHDT and CDR2 YYEEEE. The germline V and J ends were trimmed by 3 bases and 6 bases, with 12 bases remaining between them. This CDR3 comprises 13 residues. The CDR3 region is CASSSKGIHGYTF. DNA for the CDR3: TGTGCCAGCAGCTCGAAGGGGATCCATGGCTACACCTTC.

This clonotype was detected ten times or more. This rearrangement joins TRBV20-1 to TRBJ1-1; 8 bases line up with TRBD1. Germline V gene sequence: CDR1 DFQATT, CDR2 SNEGSKA (reference sequence). V lost 4 bases, J lost 2 bases, and 6 bases stayed unmatched. The CDR3 loop spans 14 amino acids. The CDR3, as DNA: TGCAGTGCTAACAGGGGGAGTTTTAACACTGAAGCTTTCTTT. Translated, it gives CSANRGSFNTEAFF.

This chain uses TRBV20-1 with TRBJ1-1; 12 nucleotides align to TRBD1. V shed 5 bases and J 3 bases; nucleotides not matched to a gene: 10. The V gene's germline CDR1 is DFQATT and CDR2 SNEGSKA (reference sequence). This CDR3 is built from 16 residues. In nucleotides, the CDR3 is TGCAGTGCTGACCCGGGACAGGGGGCGCGGGACACTGAAGCTTTCTTT. It translates to CSADPGQGARDTEAFF.

The V gene is TRBV7-9, the J gene TRBJ2-1, with D perhaps TRBD1 or TRBD2 (6 bases each). The V and J ends lost 5 bases and 7 bases respectively, with 15 bases between them. The CDR3 is made up of 14 amino acids. CDR1 and CDR2 (germline): SEHNR, FQNEAQ (reference sequence). DNA of the CDR3: TGTGCCAGCAGCCAGGGGCGGGGAGGAAATGAGCAGTTCTTC. This sequence encodes CASSQGRGGNEQFF.

This clonotype was picked up many times. The chain uses TRBV12-3 or TRBV12-4 and TRBJ2-1; no clear D. V was clipped by 1 base and J by 9 bases, with 7 bases between them. This CDR3 has 12 amino acids. The CDR3, as DNA: TGTGCCAGCAGTTTAGTCCCCGTTGAGCAGTTCTTC. It codes for CASSLVPVEQFF.

This clonotype was seen a handful of times. The chain recombines TRBV28 with TRBJ1-2; 8 bases fit TRBD1. This CDR3 comprises 12 residues. Germline values: CDR1 MDHEN, CDR2 SYDVKM. V lost 5 bases, J lost 6 bases, and 2 bases stayed unmatched. CDR3 protein: CASSMTGDGYTF. The CDR3, as DNA: TGTGCCAGCAGTATGACAGGGGATGGCTACACCTTC.

This clonotype has more than one count but fewer than ten. V is TRBV5-1 and J is TRBJ2-7; weak D call: TRBD2 (6 bases). The CDR3 totals 14 residues. V shed 0 bases and J shed 3 bases, with 10 bases lying between them. CDR1 is SGHRS and CDR2 is YFSETQ in the germline V gene. The CDR3 nucleotides read TGCGCCAGCAGCTTGGCCGGGGGAGACTACGAGCAGTACGTC. It encodes CASSLAGGDYEQYV.

In this sample, this clonotype turned up many times. This chain joins TRBV29-1 and TRBJ1-2; D is uncertain. The V end lost 4 bases, the J end lost 2 bases, and 11 bases lay between the germline ends. Germline assignment: CDR1 SQVTM and CDR2 ANQGSEA. This CDR3 is built from 13 residues. As DNA, the CDR3 is TGCAGCGTTGGCCAGGCGGGGAACTATGGCTACACCTTC. Protein sequence: CSVGQAGNYGYTF.

In this sample, this clonotype turned up many times. The chain employs TRBV5-1 and TRBJ2-1; possibly TRBD1 for D (5 bases). V lost 4 bases and J 6 bases, leaving 20 bases between the germline ends. The CDR3 is made up of 16 amino acids. CDR1 and CDR2 (germline): SGHRS, YFSETQ. Written as DNA, the CDR3 is TGCGCCAGCAGCATAGGGTCCTCCGGGCAGGGCAATGAGCAGTTCTTC. It specifies CASSIGSSGQGNEQFF.

The chain links TRBV6-4 to TRBJ2-2, with TRBD2 matching over 8 bases. The ends lost 2 bases at V and 7 bases at J; junction bases unmatched: 6. The length of the CDR3 is 15 residues. In germline, CDR1 is MRHNA, CDR2 SNTAGT. The chain's CDR3 is CASSDVRRGVGELFF. The CDR3 DNA reads as TGTGCCAGCAGTGACGTGCGGCGGGGGGTCGGGGAGCTGTTTTTT.

The rearrangement links TRBV4-3 to TRBJ1-5; possibly TRBD1 for D (6 bases). V was clipped by 4 bases and J by 5 bases, with 18 bases between them. The CDR3 runs to 16 residues. In germline, CDR1 is LGHNA, CDR2 YSLEER. CDR3: CASSPSQGNRYQPQHF. The CDR3, as DNA: TGCGCCAGCAGCCCATCACAGGGCAACCGTTATCAGCCCCAGCATTTT.

Only a few counts were recorded for this clonotype. The CDR3 loop reads CASSYASLAGELFF. In DNA form, the CDR3 reads TGTGCCAGCAGTTATGCTTCCTTGGCCGGGGAGCTGTTTTTT. The V and J genes are TRBV6-5 and TRBJ2-2; D not resolved. CDR3 length: 14 residues. V lost 3 bases and J lost 6, with 11 bases in between. Germline CDR1 and CDR2: MNHEY and SVGAGI.